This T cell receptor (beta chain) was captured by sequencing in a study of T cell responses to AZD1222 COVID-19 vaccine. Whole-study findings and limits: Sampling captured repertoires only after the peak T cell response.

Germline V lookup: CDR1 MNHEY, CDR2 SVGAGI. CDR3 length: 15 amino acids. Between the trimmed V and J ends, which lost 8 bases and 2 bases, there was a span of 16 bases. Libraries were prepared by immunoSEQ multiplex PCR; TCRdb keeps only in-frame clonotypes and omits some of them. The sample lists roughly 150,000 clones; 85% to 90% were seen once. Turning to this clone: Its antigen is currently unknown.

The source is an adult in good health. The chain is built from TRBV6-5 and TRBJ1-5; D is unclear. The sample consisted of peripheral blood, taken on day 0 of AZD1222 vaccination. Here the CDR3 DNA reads TGTGCCAGCGAGTACAGTCTCGGTGGCAATCAGCCCCAGCATTTT. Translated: CASEYSLGGNQPQHF.